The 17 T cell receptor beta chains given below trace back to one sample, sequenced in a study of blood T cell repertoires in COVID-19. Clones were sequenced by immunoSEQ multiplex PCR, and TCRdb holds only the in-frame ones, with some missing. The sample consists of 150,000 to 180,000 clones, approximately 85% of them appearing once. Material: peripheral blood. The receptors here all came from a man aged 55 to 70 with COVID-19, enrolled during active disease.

The CDR3 DNA reads as TGTGCCAGCAGTTACACCGGACAGGCTGCCGGCTACACCTTC. Translating it yields CASSYTGQAAGYTF. J is TRBJ1-2 and V is TRBV6-5; 7 bases are a match to TRBD1. Germline CDR1 is MNHEY and CDR2 is SVGAGI. V shed 2 bases and J 8 bases; nucleotides not matched to a gene: 8. The CDR3 runs 14 residues.

The CDR3 sequence: CASSPSSNQPQHF. CDR3 nucleotides: TGTGCCAGCTCACCCTCCAGCAATCAGCCCCAGCATTTT. This chain connects TRBV18 to TRBJ1-5; D call uncertain. V dropped 3 bases and J dropped 1 base, with 4 bases sitting between them. Germline assignment: CDR1 KGHSH and CDR2 LQKENI. This CDR3 has 13 amino acids. The whole variable domain, filled in from reference TRBV18 and TRBJ1-5, reads NAGVMQNPRHLVRRRGQEARLRCSPMKGHSHVYWYRQLPEEGLKFMVYLQKENIIDESGMPKERFSAEFPKEGPSILRIQQVVRGDSAAYFCASSPSSNQPQHFGDGTRLSIL.

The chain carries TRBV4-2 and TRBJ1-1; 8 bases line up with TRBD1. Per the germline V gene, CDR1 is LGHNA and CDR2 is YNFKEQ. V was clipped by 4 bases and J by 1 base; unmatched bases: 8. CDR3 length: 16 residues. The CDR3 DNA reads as TGTGCCAGCAGCCCCTGGGGCACAGGGGGGAACACTGAAGCTTTCTTT. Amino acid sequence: CASSPWGTGGNTEAFF.

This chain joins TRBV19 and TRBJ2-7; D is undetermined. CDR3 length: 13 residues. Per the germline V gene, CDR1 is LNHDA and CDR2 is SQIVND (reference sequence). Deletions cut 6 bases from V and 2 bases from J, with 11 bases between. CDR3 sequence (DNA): TGTGCCAGTAGCCTTACAGCCACCTACGAGCAGTACTTC. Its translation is CASSLTATYEQYF.

CDR3 in amino acids: CASSYSYGTGVEAFF. The CDR3, as DNA: TGTGCCAGCAGTTACTCGTACGGGACAGGGGTTGAAGCTTTCTTT. This chain links TRBV6-2 or TRBV6-3 with TRBJ1-1, with 10 bases that match TRBD1. Germline CDR1 reads MNHEY; CDR2 reads SVGEGT. V dropped 0 bases and J dropped 7; count of bases not matched to a gene: 5. This CDR3 comprises 15 residues.

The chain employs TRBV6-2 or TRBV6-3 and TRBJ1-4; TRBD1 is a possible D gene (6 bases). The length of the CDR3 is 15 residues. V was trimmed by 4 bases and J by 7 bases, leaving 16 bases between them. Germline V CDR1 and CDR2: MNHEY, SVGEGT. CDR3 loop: CASSSGQLKGEKLFF. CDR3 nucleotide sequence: TGTGCCAGCAGTTCCGGACAGTTAAAGGGTGAAAAACTGTTTTTT.

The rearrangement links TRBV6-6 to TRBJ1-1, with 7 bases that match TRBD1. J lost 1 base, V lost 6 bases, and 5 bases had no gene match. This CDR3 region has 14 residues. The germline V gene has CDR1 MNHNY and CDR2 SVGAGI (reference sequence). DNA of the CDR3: TGTGCCAGCAGCCCCGGGACAGAGAACACTGAAGCTTTCTTT. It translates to CASSPGTENTEAFF.

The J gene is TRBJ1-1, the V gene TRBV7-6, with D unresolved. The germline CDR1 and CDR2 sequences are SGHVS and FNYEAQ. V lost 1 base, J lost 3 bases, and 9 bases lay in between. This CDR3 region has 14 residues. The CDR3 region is CASSLGSGHTEAFF. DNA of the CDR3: TGTGCCAGCAGCTTAGGAAGTGGGCACACTGAAGCTTTCTTT.

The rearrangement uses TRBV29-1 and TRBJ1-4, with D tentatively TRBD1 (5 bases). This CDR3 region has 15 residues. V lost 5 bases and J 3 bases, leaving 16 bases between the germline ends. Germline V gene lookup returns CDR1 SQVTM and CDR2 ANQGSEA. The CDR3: CSVRSREAANEKLFF. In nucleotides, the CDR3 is TGCAGCGTTCGTTCCAGGGAGGCAGCTAATGAAAAACTGTTTTTT.

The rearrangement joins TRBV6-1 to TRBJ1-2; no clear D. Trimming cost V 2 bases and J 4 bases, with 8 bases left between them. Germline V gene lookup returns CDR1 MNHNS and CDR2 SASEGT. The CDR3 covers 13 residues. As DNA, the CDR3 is TGTGCCAGCAGTGAAAACACAGTCTATGGCTACACCTTC. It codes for CASSENTVYGYTF.

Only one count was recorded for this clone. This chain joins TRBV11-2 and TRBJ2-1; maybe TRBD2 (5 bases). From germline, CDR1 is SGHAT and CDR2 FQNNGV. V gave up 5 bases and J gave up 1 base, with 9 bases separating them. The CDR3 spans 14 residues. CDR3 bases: TGTGCCAGCAGCCTCCCGGGGTCCTACAATGAGCAGTTCTTC. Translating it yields CASSLPGSYNEQFF.

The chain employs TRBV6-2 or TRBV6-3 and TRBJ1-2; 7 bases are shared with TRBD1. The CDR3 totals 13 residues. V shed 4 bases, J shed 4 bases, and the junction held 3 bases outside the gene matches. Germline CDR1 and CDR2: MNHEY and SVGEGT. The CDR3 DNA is TGTGCCAGCAGTTCCCAGGGGGTCTATGGCTACACCTTC. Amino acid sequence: CASSSQGVYGYTF.

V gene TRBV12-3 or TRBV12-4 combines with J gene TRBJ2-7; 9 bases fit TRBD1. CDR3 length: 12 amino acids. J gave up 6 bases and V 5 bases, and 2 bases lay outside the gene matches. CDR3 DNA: TGTGCCAGCAGTCTGGACAGGGGCGAGCAGTACTTC. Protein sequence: CASSLDRGEQYF.

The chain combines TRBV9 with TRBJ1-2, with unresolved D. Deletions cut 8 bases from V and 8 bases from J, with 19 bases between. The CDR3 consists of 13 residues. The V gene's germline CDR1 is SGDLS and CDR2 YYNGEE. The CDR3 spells CASSPGGSWGYTF. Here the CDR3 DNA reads TGTGCCAGTTCCCCGGGAGGCTCTTGGGGCTACACCTTC.

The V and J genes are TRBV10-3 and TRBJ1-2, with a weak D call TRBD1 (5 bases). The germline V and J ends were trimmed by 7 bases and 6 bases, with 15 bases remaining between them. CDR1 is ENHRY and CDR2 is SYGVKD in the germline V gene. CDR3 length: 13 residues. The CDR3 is CAINSGQGHGYTF. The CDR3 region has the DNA TGTGCCATCAATAGTGGGCAGGGCCATGGCTACACCTTC.

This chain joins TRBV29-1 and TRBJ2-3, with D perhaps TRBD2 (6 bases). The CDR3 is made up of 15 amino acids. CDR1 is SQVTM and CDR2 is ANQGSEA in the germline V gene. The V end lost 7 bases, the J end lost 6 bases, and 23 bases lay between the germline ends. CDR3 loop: CSARDLARGRDTQYF. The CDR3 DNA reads TGCAGCGCGAGGGATCTAGCGCGCGGTAGGGATACGCAGTATTTT.

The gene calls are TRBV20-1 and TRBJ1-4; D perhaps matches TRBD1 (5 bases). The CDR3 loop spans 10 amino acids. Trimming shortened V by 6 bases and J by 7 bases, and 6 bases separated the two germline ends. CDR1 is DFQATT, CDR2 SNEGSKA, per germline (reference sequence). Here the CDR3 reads CSAGGEKLFF. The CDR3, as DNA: TGCAGTGCGGGGGGTGAAAAACTGTTTTTT.